This is a list of T cell receptor beta chains from one sample in a study of blood T cell repertoires in COVID-19. Some clones are missing from TCRdb's copy, which holds only in-frame ones; the method was immunoSEQ multiplex PCR. The sample includes about 240,000 clones, approximately 83% of them seen just once. The sequenced sample consisted of peripheral blood. These receptors came from a woman aged 80 or over with acute or convalescent COVID-19. CDR3s include the opening cysteine and the closing phenylalanine or tryptophan. A D gene is named only where the DNA matches it firmly. Size is omitted from some rows. Given values are once, few, many or a class for expanded clones.

-	TRBV14	-	TRBJ2-3	CASSQKRGLSTDTQYF	TGTGCCAGCAGCCAAAAAAGGGGACTTAGCACAGATACGCAGTATTTT
few	TRBV2	-	TRBJ1-1	CASSEAVGLRTSEAFF	TGTGCCAGCAGTGAAGCAGTGGGACTCCGAACGTCAGAAGCTTTCTTT
-	TRBV6-5	-	TRBJ2-2	CASSNRESGELFF	TGTGCCAGCAGTAACAGGGAGTCCGGGGAGCTGTTTTTT
-	TRBV19	-	TRBJ2-7	CASSKTGDYEQYF	TGTGCCAGTAGTAAAACCGGGGACTACGAGCAGTACTTC
-	TRBV5-5	TRBD1	TRBJ1-1	CASSWTGGGTEAFF	TGTGCCAGCAGCTGGACAGGGGGCGGAACTGAAGCTTTCTTT
-	TRBV5-1	TRBD1	TRBJ2-7	CASSLYGTANEQYF	TGCGCCAGCAGCCTCTACGGGACAGCAAACGAGCAGTACTTC
-	TRBV28	TRBD2	TRBJ2-1	CASSLYRGRVYNEQFF	TGTGCCAGCAGTTTATACCGCGGGAGGGTTTACAATGAGCAGTTCTTC
-	TRBV7-7	TRBD2	TRBJ2-5	CASSSGGSQYF	TGTGCTAGCAGCTCGGGGGGGTCCCAGTACTTC
-	TRBV5-1	TRBD1	TRBJ1-6	CASSMTGSGNSPLHF	TGCGCCAGCAGCATGACAGGGTCTGGCAATTCACCCCTCCACTTT
many	TRBV30	-	TRBJ2-7	CAWNRAGAYEQYF	TGTGCCTGGAACAGGGCGGGGGCCTACGAGCAGTACTTC
-	TRBV3-1/TRBV3-2	-	TRBJ1-2	CASSQVRGNYGYTF	TGTGCCAGCAGCCAAGTACGAGGGAACTATGGCTACACCTTC
-	TRBV30	TRBD1	TRBJ2-7	CAWSRRQGAAYEQYF	TGTGCCTGGAGTAGGCGGCAGGGGGCCGCCTACGAGCAGTACTTC
-	TRBV27	-	TRBJ1-1	CASSLGAGRATEAFF	TGTGCCAGCAGTTTAGGGGCAGGTCGGGCCACTGAAGCTTTCTTT
-	TRBV19	TRBD1	TRBJ2-7	CASNGQGGHEQYF	TGTGCCAGTAATGGACAGGGAGGTCACGAGCAGTACTTC
few	TRBV7-9	TRBD1	TRBJ2-6	CASSPQGGYGANVLTF	TGTGCCAGCAGCCCACAGGGGGGTTATGGGGCCAACGTCCTGACTTTC
few	TRBV10-3	-	TRBJ1-2	CAISTLYGYTF	TGTGCCATCAGTACTCTCTATGGCTACACCTTC
-	TRBV2	-	TRBJ1-2	CASSSSQAYGYTF	TGTGCCAGCAGTAGTTCACAGGCATATGGCTACACCTTC
-	TRBV30	-	TRBJ2-7	CAWSVRDTSLSF	TGTGCCTGGAGTGTACGGGACACTTCCTTGAGCTTC
-	TRBV19	-	TRBJ1-6	CASSLAQNYNSPLHF	TGTGCCAGTAGTTTGGCCCAGAACTATAATTCACCCCTCCACTTT
-	TRBV9	TRBD1	TRBJ1-2	CASSPGQVNYGYTF	TGTGCCAGCAGCCCGGGACAGGTTAACTATGGCTACACCTTC
-	TRBV5-4	-	TRBJ1-3	CASSLEGRGNTIYF	TGTGCCAGCAGCTTGGAGGGGCGCGGAAACACCATATATTTT
-	TRBV6-1	TRBD1	TRBJ2-7	CASSEGVVGGQGSYEQYF	TGTGCCAGCAGTGAAGGGGTGGTGGGTGGACAGGGTTCCTACGAGCAGTACTTC
-	TRBV5-4	-	TRBJ2-7	CASSTRDTYEQYF	TGTGCCAGCAGCACCCGGGACACCTACGAGCAGTACTTC
-	TRBV5-1	-	TRBJ2-5	CASSAGGGRETQYF	TGCGCCAGCAGCGCGGGCGGGGGCAGAGAGACCCAGTACTTC
-	TRBV7-9	-	TRBJ2-7	CASSSGGVYEQYF	TGTGCCAGCAGCTCCGGGGGAGTCTACGAGCAGTACTTC
once	TRBV28	TRBD2	TRBJ2-5	CACERGVQETQYF	TGTGCCTGTGAGCGGGGGGTACAAGAGACCCAGTACTTC
-	TRBV5-4	TRBD2	TRBJ2-5	CASSLAGGVQETQYF	TGTGCCAGCAGCTTGGCGGGGGGGGTTCAAGAGACCCAGTACTTC
-	TRBV7-9	TRBD1	TRBJ2-3	CASSSGTGVTDTQYF	TGTGCCAGCAGCTCTGGGACAGGGGTTACAGATACGCAGTATTTT
-	TRBV28	-	TRBJ1-1	CASSLTPVLNTEAFF	TGTGCCAGCAGCTTAACACCAGTATTGAACACTGAAGCTTTCTTT
-	TRBV2	-	TRBJ1-5	CASTRYSNQPQHF	TGTGCCAGCACACGCTATAGCAATCAGCCCCAGCATTTT
-	TRBV5-1	TRBD1	TRBJ1-1	CASSRSQGGTEAFF	TGCGCCAGCAGCAGATCACAGGGGGGAACTGAAGCTTTCTTT
-	TRBV27	TRBD1	TRBJ2-1	CASSRPGQGANEQFF	TGTGCCAGCAGTCGACCGGGACAGGGGGCTAATGAGCAGTTCTTC
-	TRBV30	-	TRBJ1-5	CAWSVRRQGNQPQHF	TGTGCCTGGAGTGTGCGTCGACAGGGCAATCAGCCCCAGCATTTT
-	TRBV18	TRBD1	TRBJ2-7	CASTRDSSYEQYF	TGTGCCAGCACACGGGACAGTTCCTACGAGCAGTACTTC
few	TRBV19	-	TRBJ2-2	CASSTHGTGELFF	TGTGCCAGTAGTACGCACGGCACCGGGGAGCTGTTTTTT
-	TRBV29-1	TRBD1	TRBJ1-2	CSVTVGQGAGGYTF	TGCAGCGTGACTGTGGGACAGGGAGCGGGTGGCTACACCTTC
-	TRBV2	-	TRBJ2-1	CASSEEALGGEQFF	TGTGCCAGCAGTGAAGAAGCACTAGGGGGTGAGCAGTTCTTC
-	TRBV5-8	-	TRBJ1-5	CASSWPPGRGGNQPQHF	TGTGCCAGCAGCTGGCCCCCGGGTAGGGGCGGCAATCAGCCCCAGCATTTT
-	TRBV27	TRBD1	TRBJ2-5	CASSPYVPGTGKETQYF	TGTGCCAGCAGTCCCTACGTACCCGGGACAGGGAAAGAGACCCAGTACTTC
-	TRBV10-3	TRBD1	TRBJ2-7	CAIAGTGGEQYF	TGTGCCATCGCGGGGACAGGTGGTGAGCAGTACTTC
-	TRBV6-2/TRBV6-3	TRBD1	TRBJ2-1	CASSRGQVSSYNEQFF	TGTGCCAGCAGCCGGGGACAGGTTAGCTCCTACAATGAGCAGTTCTTC
-	TRBV19	TRBD1	TRBJ2-4	CATKGQGKDIQYF	TGTGCCACAAAGGGACAGGGGAAGGACATTCAGTACTTC
-	TRBV9	TRBD2	TRBJ2-3	CASSPLSGGPTLNTDTQYF	TGTGCCAGCAGCCCGCTTAGCGGGGGGCCTACCTTAAACACAGATACGCAGTATTTT
-	TRBV15	-	TRBJ1-5	CATSHRNQPQHF	TGTGCCACCAGCCATCGCAATCAGCCCCAGCATTTT
-	TRBV5-8	-	TRBJ2-3	CASSLAGGGGPTQYF	TGTGCCAGCAGCTTGGCTGGTGGGGGGGGCCCCACGCAGTATTTT
-	TRBV15	-	TRBJ1-4	CATSATGTRLREKLFF	TGTGCCACCAGCGCTACAGGGACCCGATTGAGGGAAAAACTGTTTTTT
-	TRBV7-3	-	TRBJ1-1	CASSREGTTEAFF	TGTGCCAGCAGCCGGGAAGGGACAACTGAAGCTTTCTTT
-	TRBV28	TRBD1	TRBJ2-5	CASSFRTGVQETQYF	TGTGCCAGCAGCTTTCGGACAGGGGTTCAAGAGACCCAGTACTTC
-	TRBV19	TRBD2	TRBJ2-3	CASSIAHSGGAPDTQYF	TGTGCCAGTAGTATAGCTCATAGCGGGGGGGCCCCAGATACGCAGTATTTT
-	TRBV6-1	TRBD1	TRBJ1-3	CASSRDRGPGNTIYF	TGTGCCAGCAGTAGGGACAGGGGGCCTGGAAACACCATATATTTT
-	TRBV5-6	TRBD1	TRBJ2-5	CASSSQTGFETQYF	TGTGCCAGCAGCTCTCAGACAGGGTTTGAGACCCAGTACTTC
-	TRBV28	TRBD1	TRBJ1-4	CASRPQGAANEKLFF	TGTGCCAGCAGGCCTCAGGGGGCCGCTAATGAAAAACTGTTTTTT
-	TRBV6-1	-	TRBJ1-6	CASSDLLRSPLHF	TGTGCCAGCAGTGACCTTTTGAGGTCACCCCTCCACTTT
-	TRBV5-1	-	TRBJ2-1	CASSREGLPYNEQFF	TGCGCCAGCAGCCGCGAGGGACTCCCCTACAATGAGCAGTTCTTC
-	TRBV2	TRBD1	TRBJ2-7	CASSQGPGQGYEQYF	TGTGCCAGCAGTCAAGGACCGGGACAGGGCTACGAGCAGTACTTC